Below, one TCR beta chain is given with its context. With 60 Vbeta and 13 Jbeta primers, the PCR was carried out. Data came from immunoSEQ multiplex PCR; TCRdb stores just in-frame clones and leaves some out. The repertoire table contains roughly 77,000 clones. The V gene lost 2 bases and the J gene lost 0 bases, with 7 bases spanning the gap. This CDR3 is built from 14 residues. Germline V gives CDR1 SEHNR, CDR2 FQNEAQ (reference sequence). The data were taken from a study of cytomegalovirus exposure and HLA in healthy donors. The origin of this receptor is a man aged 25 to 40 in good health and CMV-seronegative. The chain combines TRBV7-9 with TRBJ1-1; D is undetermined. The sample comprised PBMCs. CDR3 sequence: CASSLRRVNTEAFF. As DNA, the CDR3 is TGTGCCAGCAGCTTAAGACGGGTGAACACTGAAGCTTTCTTT.